The 14 T cell receptor beta chains below all came from one sample that was sequenced in a study of beta chain features in type 1 diabetes. All of the isolated RNA was reverse transcribed, so expressed TCRB transcripts were sequenced. Clones were read by immunoSEQ multiplex PCR, and TCRdb kept only the in-frame ones, dropping some. The table has 95,000 to 150,000 clones, roughly 15% seen once. For these TCRs, the target antigens are not known. The study's findings and limits: TCRB CDR3s from Type 1 diabetes patients were moderately but significantly shorter in all four CD4+ subsets.

Sequences were obtained from central memory CD4+ T cells from blood. These receptor sequences come from a man aged 25 to 40 with type 1 diabetes.

The table lists this clone with many counts. Other DNA sequences of this sample code for an identical CDR3. The J gene is TRBJ2-7, the V gene TRBV7-2; tentatively, D is TRBD1 (5 bases). Germline V gene lookup returns CDR1 SGHTA and CDR2 FQGNSA. Trimming left V 5 bases short and J 6 bases short, with 17 bases between. The length of the CDR3 is 14 residues. This chain's CDR3 is CASSRQGGVSEQYF. In nucleotides, the CDR3 is TGTGCCAGCAGCCGGCAGGGTGGGGTAAGCGAGCAGTACTTC.

This clone showed up just a few times. The chain uses TRBV30 and TRBJ1-4; 9 positions agree with TRBD1. With 5 bases clipped from V and 8 bases from J, the junction kept 6 bases outside the gene matches. The CDR3 contains 13 residues. Germline lookup yields CDR1 GTSNPN and CDR2 SVGIG (reference sequence). Here the CDR3 DNA reads TGTGCCTGGTCGACAGGGGGGGAGGAAAAACTGTTTTTT. This codes for CAWSTGGEEKLFF.

The chain carries TRBV6-4 and TRBJ2-7, with unresolved D. V dropped 4 bases and J dropped 7 bases, with 14 bases sitting between them. The CDR3 sequence is 13 residues long. The germline gives CDR1 MRHNA, CDR2 SNTAGT. The CDR3 DNA follows: TGTGCCAGCAGTGTCCCTGACCAGACTGAGCAGTACTTC. It codes for CASSVPDQTEQYF.

The chain couples TRBV9 to TRBJ2-5, with D hard to call. V was trimmed by 5 bases and J by 3 bases, leaving 14 bases between them. Germline assignment: CDR1 SGDLS and CDR2 YYNGEE. There are 14 residues in the CDR3. The CDR3 bases are TGTGCCAGCAGTGGACCAACAGCGAAAGAGACCCAGTACTTC. Encoded protein: CASSGPTAKETQYF.

This clone was observed a handful of times. V and J are TRBV7-2 and TRBJ2-3, with D possibly matching TRBD1 (6 bases). Germline V lookup: CDR1 SGHTA, CDR2 FQGNSA. This CDR3 has 14 amino acids. V lost 1 base to trimming and J lost 5 bases, with 10 bases between them. CDR3 DNA: TGTGCCAGCAGCTTAGACAGGGTAGGAGATACGCAGTATTTT. It encodes CASSLDRVGDTQYF.

This clone was observed a handful of times. V is TRBV29-1 and J is TRBJ2-2; D perhaps matches TRBD2 (5 bases). The V and J ends lost 6 bases and 4 bases respectively, with 18 bases between them. Germline CDR1 SQVTM, CDR2 ANQGSEA. This CDR3 has 15 residues. CDR3 in DNA: TGCAGCGTCCCGAAGGGCCCTGGGAGCACCGGGGAGCTGTTTTTT. Translated, it gives CSVPKGPGSTGELFF.

This chain links TRBV5-6 with TRBJ2-1, with 7 bases aligning to TRBD2. The CDR3 is made up of 14 amino acids. Germline V gene lookup returns CDR1 SGHDT and CDR2 YYEEEE. V was clipped by 0 bases and J by 5 bases; unmatched bases: 2. As DNA, the CDR3 is TGTGCCAGCAGCTTGGGGGACTATCACAATGAGCAGTTCTTC. Amino acid sequence: CASSLGDYHNEQFF. Full variable domain (outside the CDR3, taken from reference TRBV5-6 and TRBJ2-1): DAGVTQSPTHLIKTRGQQVTLRCSPKSGHDTVSWYQQALGQGPQFIFQYYEEEERQRGNFPDRFSGHQFPNYSSELNVNALLLGDSALYLCASSLGDYHNEQFFGPGTRLTVL.

The chain uses TRBV5-1 and TRBJ2-3; 8 positions match TRBD2. Trimming took 0 bases from V and 4 from J; bases not matched to a gene: 4. Looked up from germline, CDR1 is SGHRS and CDR2 is YFSETQ. This CDR3 region has 15 residues. The CDR3 nucleotides read TGCGCCAGCAGCTTGGAACTAGCGGCCTCAGATACGCAGTATTTT. Amino acids: CASSLELAASDTQYF.

The chain joins TRBV27 to TRBJ2-3; 8 nucleotides match TRBD2. After removal of 3 bases from V and 6 bases from J, the junction contained 14 bases not matched to a gene. Germline V gene sequence: CDR1 MNHEY, CDR2 SMNVEV (reference sequence). The CDR3 loop spans 17 amino acids. CDR3 residues: CASSFRAAGDAMDTQYF. The CDR3 DNA reads as TGTGCCAGCAGTTTTCGGGCAGCGGGGGACGCCATGGATACGCAGTATTTT.

This clone has just a few counts. The rearrangement joins TRBV7-2 to TRBJ2-3; the match to TRBD2 covers 11 bases. Germline CDR1 and CDR2: SGHTA and FQGNSA. The CDR3 contains 15 residues. V shed 3 bases and J 1 base; nucleotides not matched to a gene: 0. Here the CDR3 reads CASSLGLAGTDTQYF. Written as DNA, the CDR3 is TGTGCCAGCAGCTTGGGACTAGCGGGCACAGATACGCAGTATTTT.

In this sample, this clone turned up a few times. The CDR3 sequence: CASSFGTILNEQFF. CDR3 bases: TGTGCCAGCAGTTTCGGGACCATCCTCAATGAGCAGTTCTTC. The genes are TRBV28 and TRBJ2-1; possibly TRBD1 or TRBD2 for D (5 bases each). This CDR3 comprises 14 residues. Germline CDR1 reads MDHEN; CDR2 reads SYDVKM. Between the trimmed V and J ends, which lost 3 bases and 6 bases, there was a span of 12 bases.

This clone was seen at least ten times. This sequence joins TRBV7-2 and TRBJ2-1; 7 positions match TRBD2. V lost 5 bases to trimming and J lost 6 bases; unmatched junction nucleotides: 10. The CDR3 has 15 amino acids. Germline loops: CDR1 SGHTA, CDR2 FQGNSA. CDR3 amino acids: CASSPVWGGSNEQFF. CDR3 in DNA: TGTGCCAGCAGCCCCGTATGGGGGGGGAGCAATGAGCAGTTCTTC.

The J gene is TRBJ2-3, the V gene TRBV7-2; D remains ambiguous. The CDR3 contains 17 residues. V dropped 1 base and J dropped 0 bases, with 14 bases sitting between them. Per the germline V gene, CDR1 is SGHTA and CDR2 is FQGNSA. The CDR3 DNA is TGTGCCAGCAGCTTAGTCCCGGACGCCTCTAGCACAGATACGCAGTATTTT. Translating gives CASSLVPDASSTDTQYF.

This clone was picked up a small number of times. The J gene is TRBJ1-6, the V gene TRBV4-3; tentative D call: TRBD1 (5 bases). The CDR3 length is 15 residues. Germline-derived CDR1 and CDR2 are LGHNA and YSLEER. V lost 3 bases to trimming and J lost 4 bases, with 10 bases between them. The CDR3 spells CASSQGGLYNSPLHF. The CDR3 nucleotides read TGCGCCAGCAGCCAGGGGGGTTTGTATAATTCACCCCTCCACTTT.